This T cell receptor (beta chain) comes out of a study of cytotoxic CD8 clonotypes in ibrutinib-treated CLL. Study overall: Among responders, some 25 were partial and 2 complete; after median about 70 months, around 14 stayed remitted and approximately 12 progressed. Mean values per sample were a few hundred thousand productive templates and 94,082 productive rearrangements.

TCRdb keeps only in-frame clones here, not all; method: immunoSEQ multiplex PCR. The sample includes 250,000 or so clones, 60% to 75% of them seen just once. The sample in question was PBMCs, obtained after 24 months of ibrutinib treatment. This sequence was found in a human donor with chronic lymphocytic leukemia.

The CDR3 is CSVAGTHGPTDTQYF. DNA for the CDR3: TGCAGCGTTGCCGGGACCCACGGACCGACAGATACGCAGTATTTT. The rearrangement joins TRBV29-1 to TRBJ2-3, with D perhaps being TRBD1 or TRBD2 (5 bases each). Germline V lookup: CDR1 SQVTM, CDR2 ANQGSEA. This CDR3 is built from 15 residues. Deletions cut 4 bases from V and 3 bases from J, with 17 bases between.